The T cell receptor (beta chain) under discussion was sequenced for a study of shared clonotypes between healthy human individuals. Looking at the study overall: CD4 naive and memory got three plates each, CD8 naive two, CD8 memory one.

Assay: immunoSEQ multiplex PCR; the TCRdb copy retains only in-frame clones and omits some. This table holds about 2.4 million clones, 85% to 95% found once. Per the germline V gene, CDR1 is SGHAT and CDR2 is FQNNGV. The junction had 2 bases not matched to a gene; V was cut back by 5 bases and J by 0 bases. There are 14 residues in the CDR3. As regards this clone: The antigen is undetermined.

Study-wide points: Non-shared clonotypes showed lower generation probabilities than clonotypes common to all four donors. Genetic and exposure-history diversity was limited by the few donors.

Splitting of CD4+ cells produced CD45RA+ naive and CD45RA-negative memory subsets. The receptor was derived from a man younger than 30 in good health. This chain links TRBV11-2 with TRBJ2-5; TRBD2 aligns across 8 bases. The sample comprised naive CD4+ T cells sorted from blood. Noted subset: CD45RA+ positively selected. The CDR3 nucleotides are TGTGCCAGCAGCCAGCGGGGGTACCAAGAGACCCAGTACTTC. Its translation is CASSQRGYQETQYF.